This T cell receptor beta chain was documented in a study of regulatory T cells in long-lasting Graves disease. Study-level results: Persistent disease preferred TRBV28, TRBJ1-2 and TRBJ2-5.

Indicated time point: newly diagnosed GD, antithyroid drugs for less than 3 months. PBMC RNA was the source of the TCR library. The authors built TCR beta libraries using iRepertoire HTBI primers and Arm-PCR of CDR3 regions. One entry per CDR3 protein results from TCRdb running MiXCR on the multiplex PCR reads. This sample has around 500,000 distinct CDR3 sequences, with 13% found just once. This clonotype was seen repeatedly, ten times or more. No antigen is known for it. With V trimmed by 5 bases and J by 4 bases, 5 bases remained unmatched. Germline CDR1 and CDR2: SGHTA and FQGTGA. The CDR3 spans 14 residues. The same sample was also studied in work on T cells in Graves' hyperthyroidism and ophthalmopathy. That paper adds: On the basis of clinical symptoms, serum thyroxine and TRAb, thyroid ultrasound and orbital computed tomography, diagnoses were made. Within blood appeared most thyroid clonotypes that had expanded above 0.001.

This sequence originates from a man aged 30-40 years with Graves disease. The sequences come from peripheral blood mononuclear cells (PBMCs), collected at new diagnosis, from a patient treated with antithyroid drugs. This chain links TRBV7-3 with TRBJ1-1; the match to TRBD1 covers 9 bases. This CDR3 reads CASSPLGQGTEAFF. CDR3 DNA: TGTGCCAGCAGCCCACTGGGACAGGGCACTGAAGCTTTCTTT.